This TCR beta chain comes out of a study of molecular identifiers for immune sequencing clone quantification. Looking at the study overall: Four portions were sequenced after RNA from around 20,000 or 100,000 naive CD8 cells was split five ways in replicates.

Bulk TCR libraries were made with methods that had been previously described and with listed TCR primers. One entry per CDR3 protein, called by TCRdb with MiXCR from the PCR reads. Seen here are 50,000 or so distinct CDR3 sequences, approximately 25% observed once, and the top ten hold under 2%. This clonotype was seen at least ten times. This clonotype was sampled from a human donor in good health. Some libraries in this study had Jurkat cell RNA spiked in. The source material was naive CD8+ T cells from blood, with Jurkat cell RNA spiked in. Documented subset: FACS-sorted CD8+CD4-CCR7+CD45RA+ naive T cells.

In nucleotides, the CDR3 is TGTGCCATCAGTGAGCTTGTTGGTAGCGGCCCGGCGGACAATGAGCAGTTCTTC. This sequence encodes CAISELVGSGPADNEQFF. V usage is TRBV10-3 and J usage is TRBJ2-1; a weak D match, TRBD2 (6 bases). The CDR3 sequence is 18 residues long. Deletions cut 2 bases from V and 5 bases from J, with 22 bases between. Germline V gene lookup returns CDR1 ENHRY and CDR2 SYGVKD.